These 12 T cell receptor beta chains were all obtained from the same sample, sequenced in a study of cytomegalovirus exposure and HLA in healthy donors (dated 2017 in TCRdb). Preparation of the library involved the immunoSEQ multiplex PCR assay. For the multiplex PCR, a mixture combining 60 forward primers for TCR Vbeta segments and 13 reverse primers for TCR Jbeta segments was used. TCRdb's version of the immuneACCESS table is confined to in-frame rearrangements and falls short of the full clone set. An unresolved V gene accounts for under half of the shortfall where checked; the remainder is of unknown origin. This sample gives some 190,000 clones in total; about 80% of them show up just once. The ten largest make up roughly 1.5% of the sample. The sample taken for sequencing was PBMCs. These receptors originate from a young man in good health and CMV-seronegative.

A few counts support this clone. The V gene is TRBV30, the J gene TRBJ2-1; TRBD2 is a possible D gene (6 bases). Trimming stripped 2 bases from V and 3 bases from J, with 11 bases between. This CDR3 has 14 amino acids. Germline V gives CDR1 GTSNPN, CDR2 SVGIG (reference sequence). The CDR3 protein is CAWSNLAVYNEQFF. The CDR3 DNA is TGTGCCTGGAGTAACTTAGCGGTCTACAATGAGCAGTTCTTC.

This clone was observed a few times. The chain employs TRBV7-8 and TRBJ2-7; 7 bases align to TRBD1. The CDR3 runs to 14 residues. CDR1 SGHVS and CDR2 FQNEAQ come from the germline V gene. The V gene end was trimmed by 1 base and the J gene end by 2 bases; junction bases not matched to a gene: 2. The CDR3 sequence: CASSLGQGTYEQYF. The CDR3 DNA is TGTGCCAGCAGCTTAGGACAGGGAACCTACGAGCAGTACTTC.

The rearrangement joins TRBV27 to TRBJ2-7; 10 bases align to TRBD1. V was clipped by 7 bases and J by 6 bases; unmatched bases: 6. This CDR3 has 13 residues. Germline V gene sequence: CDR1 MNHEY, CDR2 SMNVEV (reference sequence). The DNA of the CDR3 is TGTGCCAGCAACCGGGACAGGGGTGGCGAGCAGTACTTC. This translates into CASNRDRGGEQYF.

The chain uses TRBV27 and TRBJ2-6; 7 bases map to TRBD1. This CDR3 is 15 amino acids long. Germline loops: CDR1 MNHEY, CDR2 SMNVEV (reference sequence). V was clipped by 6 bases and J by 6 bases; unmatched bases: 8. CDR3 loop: CASSYRGIEANVLTF. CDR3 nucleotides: TGTGCCAGCAGCTACAGGGGAATTGAGGCCAACGTCCTGACTTTC.

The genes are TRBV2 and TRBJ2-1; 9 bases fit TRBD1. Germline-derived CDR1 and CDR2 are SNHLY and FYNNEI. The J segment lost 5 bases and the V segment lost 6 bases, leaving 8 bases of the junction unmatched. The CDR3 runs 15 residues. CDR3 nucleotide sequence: TGTGCCAGCAGCAACGACAGGGGGACAAACAATGAGCAGTTCTTC. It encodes CASSNDRGTNNEQFF.

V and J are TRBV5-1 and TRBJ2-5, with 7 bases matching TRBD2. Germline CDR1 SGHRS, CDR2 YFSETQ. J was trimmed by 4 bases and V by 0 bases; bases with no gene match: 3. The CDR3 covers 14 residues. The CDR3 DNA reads TGCGCCAGCAGCTTGGAGGCTAGCGGAGAGACCCAGTACTTC. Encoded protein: CASSLEASGETQYF.

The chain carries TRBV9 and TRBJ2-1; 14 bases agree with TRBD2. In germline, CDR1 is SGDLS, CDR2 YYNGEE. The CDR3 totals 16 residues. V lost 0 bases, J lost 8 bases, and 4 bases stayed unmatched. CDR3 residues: CASSVVGTSGGHEQFF. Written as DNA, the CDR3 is TGTGCCAGCAGCGTAGTTGGGACTAGCGGGGGTCATGAGCAGTTCTTC.

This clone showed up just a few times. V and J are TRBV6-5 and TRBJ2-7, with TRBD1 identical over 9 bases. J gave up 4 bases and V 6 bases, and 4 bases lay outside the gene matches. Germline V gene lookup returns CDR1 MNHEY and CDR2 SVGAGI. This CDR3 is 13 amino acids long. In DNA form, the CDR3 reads TGTGCCAGCAGCTACAGGGGGCAATACGAGCAGTACTTC. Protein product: CASSYRGQYEQYF.

CDR3 nucleotide sequence: TGTGCCAGCAGCGCGGACCCTTCGGGGGTGAGGGAACTGTTTTTT. Encoded protein: CASSADPSGVRELFF. The V and J genes are TRBV9 and TRBJ1-4; perhaps TRBD1 as D (5 bases). Germline CDR1 reads SGDLS; CDR2 reads YYNGEE. CDR3 length equals 15 residues. Trimming removed 3 bases from V and 12 bases from J, with 21 bases in between. Complete variable domain (other parts from reference TRBV9 and TRBJ1-4): DSGVTQTPKHLITATGQRVTLRCSPRSGDLSVYWYQQSLDQGLQFLIQYYNGEERAKGNILERFSAQQFPDLHSELNLSSLELGDSALYFCASSADPSGVRELFFGSGTQLSVL.

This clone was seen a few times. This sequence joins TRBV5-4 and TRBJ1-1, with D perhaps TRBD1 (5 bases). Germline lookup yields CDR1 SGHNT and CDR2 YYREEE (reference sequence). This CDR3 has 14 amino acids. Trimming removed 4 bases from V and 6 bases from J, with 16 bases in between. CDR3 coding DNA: TGTGCCAGCAGCGCCCAGGGAGGGAGAGCTGAAGCTTTCTTT. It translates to CASSAQGGRAEAFF.

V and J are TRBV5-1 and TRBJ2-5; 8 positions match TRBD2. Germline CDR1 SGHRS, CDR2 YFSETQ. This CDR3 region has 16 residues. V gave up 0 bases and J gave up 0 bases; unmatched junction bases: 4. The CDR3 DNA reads TGCGCCAGCAGCTTGGGGGTAGCGGGGTACCAAGAGACCCAGTACTTC. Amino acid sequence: CASSLGVAGYQETQYF.

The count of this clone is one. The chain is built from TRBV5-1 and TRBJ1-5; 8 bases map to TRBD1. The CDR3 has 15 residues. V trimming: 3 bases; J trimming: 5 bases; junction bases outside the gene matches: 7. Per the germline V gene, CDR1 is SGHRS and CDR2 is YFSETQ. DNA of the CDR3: TGCGCCAGCAGCTCCACAGGGGGGATCGATCAGCCCCAGCATTTT. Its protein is CASSSTGGIDQPQHF. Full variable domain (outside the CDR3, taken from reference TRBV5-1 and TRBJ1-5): KAGVTQTPRYLIKTRGQQVTLSCSPISGHRSVSWYQQTPGQGLQFLFEYFSETQRNKGNFPGRFSGRQFSNSRSEMNVSTLELGDSALYLCASSSTGGIDQPQHFGDGTRLSIL.